These 28 T cell receptor beta chains originate from one sample sequenced in a study of response to subunit inactivated influenza vaccine (dated by TCRdb to 2017 to 2018). Library creation used RT-PCR. TCRdb lists the instrument as Illumina HiSeq 2500. Through fastp at Q25 and MiXCR, TCRdb rebuilt clones from the public reads, retaining in-frame beta chains. Rows are unified per CDR3 protein, each entry keeping the most common DNA and genes. The sample table shows about 530,000 distinct CDR3 sequences, and roughly 10% are seen once. About 10% of the sample is held by the ten biggest clonotypes. The specimen was PBMCs from blood, collected on the day of vaccination. The origin of the receptors is a man aged 50 or older who received an inactivated influenza vaccine. Donor details come from another sample of the same person, matched by shared clones.

In its sample, this clonotype was seen a few times. In DNA, the CDR3 is TGTGCCAGCAGTTACTCTCAGAGCTCCTACGAGCAGTACTTC. This gives the protein CASSYSQSSYEQYF. The chain combines TRBV6-2 or TRBV6-3 with TRBJ2-7; no clear D. Trimming removed 0 bases at V and 0 bases at J, with 6 bases between. CDR1 MNHEY and CDR2 SVGEGT come from the germline V gene. This CDR3 is 14 amino acids long.

This clonotype was observed many times. The chain recombines TRBV2 with TRBJ2-1, with 7 bases identical to TRBD2. The V segment lost 0 bases and the J segment 2 bases; nucleotides outside the gene matches: 1. This CDR3 has 15 amino acids. CDR1 and CDR2 (germline): SNHLY, FYNNEI. The CDR3 protein is CASSEAAGAYNEQFF. For the CDR3, the DNA is TGTGCCAGCAGTGAAGCTGCGGGAGCCTACAATGAGCAGTTCTTC.

This sequence joins TRBV4-2 and TRBJ1-4; 9 nucleotides agree with TRBD1. CDR3 length: 15 residues. CDR1 and CDR2 (germline): LGHNA, YNFKEQ. V gave up 4 bases and J gave up 8 bases; unmatched junction bases: 8. Here the CDR3 reads CASSPATGGVEKLFF. The CDR3 DNA follows: TGTGCCAGCAGCCCCGCGACAGGGGGTGTGGAAAAACTGTTTTTT.

This chain joins TRBV6-2 or TRBV6-3 and TRBJ1-6; no reliable D call. The length of the CDR3 is 15 residues. In germline, CDR1 is MNHEY, CDR2 SVGEGT. With 0 bases removed from V and 8 bases from J, the gap between germline ends came to 11 bases. The CDR3 region has the DNA TGTGCCAGCAGTTACTCAGCGATGGCAGATTCACCCCTCCACTTT. It is translated as CASSYSAMADSPLHF.

This clonotype showed up just a few times. The CDR3 sequence: CANNRDFYNEQFF. The CDR3 region has the DNA TGTGCCAACAACAGGGATTTCTACAATGAGCAGTTCTTC. The V gene is TRBV27, the J gene TRBJ2-1; tentatively, D is TRBD1 (6 bases). Trimming removed 10 bases at V and 3 bases at J, with 13 bases between. The CDR3 has 13 amino acids. Germline V gene sequence: CDR1 MNHEY, CDR2 SMNVEV (reference sequence).

The chain combines TRBV10-3 with TRBJ2-5; 11 nucleotides match TRBD1. Trimming took 8 bases from V and 5 from J; bases not matched to a gene: 4. CDR1 and CDR2 from the germline V gene are ENHRY and SYGVKD. The CDR3 covers 13 residues. This chain's CDR3 is CAIWTGGSETQYF. The CDR3 DNA reads as TGTGCCATCTGGACAGGGGGCAGCGAGACCCAGTACTTC.

This sequence joins TRBV12-3 or TRBV12-4 and TRBJ2-1, with 8 bases identical to TRBD2. The CDR3 contains 14 residues. V lost 3 bases and J lost 8; bases outside the gene matches: 6. The CDR3 DNA follows: TGTGCCAGCAGTTTCGGGGGGGGGCCCGATGAGCAGTTCTTC. It specifies CASSFGGGPDEQFF.

Here the CDR3 DNA reads TGTGCCAGCAGTGGGTTTCGGCTGAAAGGCAATGAGCAGTTCTTC. Amino acid sequence: CASSGFRLKGNEQFF. The chain combines TRBV25-1 with TRBJ2-1; D gene ambiguous. The germline V gene encodes CDR1 MGHDK and CDR2 SYGVNS. The V end lost 4 bases, the J end lost 6 bases, and 16 bases lay between the germline ends. There are 15 residues in the CDR3.

The sample holds many counts of this clonotype. The chain has TRBV5-1 and TRBJ2-1, with TRBD1 matching 9 bases. The CDR3 runs to 12 residues. After removal of 3 bases from V and 12 bases from J, the junction contained 4 bases not matched to a gene. The germline V gene has CDR1 SGHRS and CDR2 YFSETQ. The CDR3 loop reads CASSYDRGGQFF. The CDR3 bases are TGCGCCAGCAGCTATGACAGGGGGGGGCAGTTCTTC.

The genes are TRBV5-1 and TRBJ2-7; the D is unclear. Trimming left V 0 bases short and J 2 bases short, with 9 bases between. The CDR3 sequence is 14 residues long. CDR1 SGHRS and CDR2 YFSETQ come from the germline V gene. For the CDR3, the DNA is TGCGCCAGCAGCTTGGGTGGCAAGACCTACGAGCAGTACTTC. This gives the protein CASSLGGKTYEQYF.

This clonotype was picked up a small number of times. J is TRBJ2-7 and V is TRBV5-1; TRBD2 aligns across 10 bases. This CDR3 has 15 residues. V was clipped by 4 bases and J by 4 bases; unmatched bases: 8. The germline CDR1 and CDR2 sequences are SGHRS and YFSETQ. The CDR3 reads CASSMFSGGMYEQYF. The CDR3 DNA is TGCGCCAGCAGCATGTTTAGCGGGGGGATGTACGAGCAGTACTTC.

This clonotype was seen at least ten times. The chain couples TRBV29-1 to TRBJ2-1, with unresolved D. V lost 1 base to trimming and J lost 2 bases, with 12 bases between them. The CDR3 runs to 15 residues. CDR1 and CDR2 (germline): SQVTM, ANQGSEA. The CDR3 is CSVEGTRSTYNEQFF. The CDR3 DNA sequence: TGCAGCGTTGAAGGGACCAGGTCCACCTACAATGAGCAGTTCTTC.

This clonotype was seen ten or more times. CDR3 DNA: TGTGCCAGCAGCCAAGATCATGGGACTAGCGGGAGGGCTAAGGGTCCCTACAATGAGCAGTTCTTC. It codes for CASSQDHGTSGRAKGPYNEQFF. The rearrangement joins TRBV14 to TRBJ2-1; 16 nucleotides line up with TRBD2. Per germline, CDR1 SGHDN and CDR2 FVKESK. The CDR3 is 22 amino acids. V lost 0 bases, J lost 2 bases, and 13 bases stayed unmatched.

The chain recombines TRBV9 with TRBJ2-1, with 15 nucleotides matching TRBD2. V was pared by 4 bases and J by 8 bases, with 7 bases of the junction left unmatched. Germline V CDR1 and CDR2: SGDLS, YYNGEE. The CDR3 is 16 amino acids. The CDR3 here is CASSTAGTSGRHEQFF. Here the CDR3 DNA reads TGTGCCAGCAGCACCGCCGGGACTAGCGGGAGGCATGAGCAGTTCTTC.

This clonotype was recorded a few times. The genes are TRBV29-1 and TRBJ1-2; D remains ambiguous. This CDR3 is 14 amino acids long. Deletions cut 6 bases from V and 7 bases from J, with 21 bases between. The germline CDR1 and CDR2 sequences are SQVTM and ANQGSEA. The CDR3 bases are TGCAGCGTGGCCCCGTTGGCGCGGGGTAGTGGCTACACCTTC. It codes for CSVAPLARGSGYTF.

This clonotype was seen more than once but under ten times. This clone may be a read error of a much larger clone one base away. This chain uses TRBV6-1 with TRBJ2-2; 11 nucleotides line up with TRBD2. Germline V gives CDR1 MNHNS, CDR2 SASEGT. The CDR3 sequence is 15 residues long. V trimming: 8 bases; J trimming: 3 bases; junction bases outside the gene matches: 5. This CDR3 is CASGTGLADTGELFF. CDR3 nucleotide sequence: TGTGCCAGCGGGACGGGACTAGCGGACACCGGGGAGCTGTTTTTT.

The V call is TRBV5-1, the J call TRBJ2-1; TRBD2 matches at 8 bases. V trimming: 6 bases; J trimming: 1 base; junction bases outside the gene matches: 3. Germline V lookup: CDR1 SGHRS, CDR2 YFSETQ. The CDR3 spans 14 residues. CDR3 DNA sequence: TGCGCCAGCACTCCGGGGGGGTCCTACAATGAGCAGTTCTTC. This sequence encodes CASTPGGSYNEQFF.

The J gene is TRBJ1-1, the V gene TRBV9; D unresolved. The V end was cut by 2 bases, the J end by 2 bases, with 7 bases between. The CDR3 has 13 residues. From germline, CDR1 is SGDLS and CDR2 YYNGEE. The CDR3 nucleotides are TGTGCCAGCAGCGTCCTCAGTAACACTGAAGCTTTCTTT. This gives the protein CASSVLSNTEAFF.

The V call is TRBV6-6, the J call TRBJ2-7, with D tentatively TRBD1 or TRBD2 (5 bases each). Germline V gives CDR1 MNHNY, CDR2 SVGAGI (reference sequence). CDR3 length equals 13 residues. The germline V and J ends were trimmed by 5 bases and 6 bases, with 14 bases remaining between them. The CDR3 region is CASSLRDGAEQYF. The DNA for the CDR3 is TGTGCCAGCAGTCTCCGGGACGGGGCCGAGCAGTACTTC.

The chain couples TRBV9 to TRBJ2-2, with D unclear. This CDR3 has 13 amino acids. Germline lookup yields CDR1 SGDLS and CDR2 YYNGEE. V was pared by 1 base and J by 4 bases, with 5 bases between. The chain's CDR3 is CASSVRVTGELFF. CDR3 DNA sequence: TGTGCCAGCAGCGTAAGAGTCACCGGGGAGCTGTTTTTT.

The sample holds a few counts of this clonotype. The genes are TRBV7-6 and TRBJ1-3; 12 nucleotides align to TRBD1. The CDR3 sequence is 16 residues long. The V segment lost 5 bases and the J segment 3 bases; nucleotides outside the gene matches: 5. Per germline, CDR1 SGHVS and CDR2 FNYEAQ. CDR3 residues: CASSPGQGALGNTIYF. CDR3 sequence (DNA): TGTGCCAGCAGCCCGGGACAGGGGGCTCTTGGAAACACCATATATTTT.

Worth noting for this clonotype: One base away lies a much larger clone, so this may be a sequencing read error. CDR3 sequence: CASSTSGATNEQFF. The CDR3 DNA reads as TGTGCCAGCAGTACTAGCGGGGCGACCAATGAGCAGTTCTTC. This chain connects TRBV6-5 to TRBJ2-1; TRBD2 matches at 10 bases. Germline V CDR1 and CDR2: MNHEY, SVGAGI. This CDR3 comprises 14 residues. Trimming removed 5 bases from V and 6 bases from J; junction bases left unmatched: 4.

This clonotype was seen a handful of times. CDR3 protein: CASSPDGNEQFF. CDR3 sequence (DNA): TGTGCCAGCAGCCCTGACGGGAATGAGCAGTTCTTC. The chain carries TRBV12-3 or TRBV12-4 and TRBJ2-1; no definite D call. CDR3 length: 12 amino acids. V was shortened by 6 bases and J by 7 bases, with 10 bases between the two germline ends.

In this sample, this clonotype turned up a few times. The chain carries TRBV20-1 and TRBJ1-5; D unclear. This CDR3 spans 12 amino acids. Germline V gene sequence: CDR1 DFQATT, CDR2 SNEGSKA (reference sequence). The germline V and J ends were trimmed by 8 bases and 5 bases, with 13 bases remaining between them. The CDR3: CSTARNHQPQHF. CDR3 coding DNA: TGCAGTACAGCGAGGAACCATCAGCCCCAGCATTTT.

This clonotype has more than one count but fewer than ten. This chain joins TRBV4-3 and TRBJ2-3, with TRBD1 matching over 8 bases. CDR3 length equals 15 residues. With 4 bases clipped from V and 2 bases from J, the junction kept 5 bases outside the gene matches. The germline V gene has CDR1 LGHNA and CDR2 YSLEER. CDR3 in amino acids: CASSPGQVHTDTQYF. The CDR3 DNA reads TGCGCCAGCAGCCCGGGACAGGTGCACACAGATACGCAGTATTTT.

The chain joins TRBV7-2 to TRBJ2-3; D is undetermined. This CDR3 is 16 amino acids long. CDR1 and CDR2 (germline): SGHTA, FQGNSA. V lost 3 bases and J 1 base, leaving 14 bases between the germline ends. CDR3 protein: CASSFMMMWGTDTQYF. DNA for the CDR3: TGTGCCAGCAGCTTCATGATGATGTGGGGCACAGATACGCAGTATTTT.

This chain joins TRBV12-3 or TRBV12-4 and TRBJ2-5; D may match TRBD1 or TRBD2 (5 bases each). Between the trimmed V and J ends, which lost 6 bases and 1 base, there was a span of 15 bases. This CDR3 is 15 amino acids long. The CDR3 sequence is CASRQGTGAQETQYF. CDR3 nucleotides: TGTGCCAGCAGACAAGGAACCGGGGCCCAAGAGACCCAGTACTTC.

CDR3 DNA: TGTGCCAGCAGTCCCCATCCTTACAATGAGCAGTTCTTC. The encoded protein is CASSPHPYNEQFF. The rearrangement uses TRBV12-3 or TRBV12-4 and TRBJ2-1; no reliable D call. The CDR3 loop spans 13 amino acids. V was pared by 5 bases and J by 4 bases, with 9 bases between.